The sequence of this T cell receptor beta chain was determined in a study of cytomegalovirus exposure and HLA in healthy donors. With regard to this clone: No antigen is known for it.

Study results and limitations: A later analysis linked about 17,000 TCR beta sequences to HLA alleles at 0.05 false discovery rate.

The PCR employed 60 Vbeta primers together with 13 Jbeta primers. Only in-frame clones appear in the TCRdb table, and some are missing; sequencing was by immunoSEQ multiplex PCR. In the table there are some 240,000 clones, 92% of which are singletons. Donors in the study were healthy people who gave bone marrow. The TCR was taken from a girl aged 2-10 years in good health and CMV-seronegative. Sequencing was performed on PBMCs.

The CDR3 protein is CASSDQTGGDYGYTF. The CDR3 DNA reads TGTGCCAGCAGCGATCAGACAGGGGGTGACTATGGCTACACCTTC. V usage is TRBV6-6 and J usage is TRBJ1-2; 9 bases align to TRBD1. Germline V CDR1 and CDR2: MNHNY, SVGAGI (reference sequence). The CDR3 spans 15 residues. V lost 6 bases to trimming and J lost 3 bases; unmatched junction nucleotides: 8.